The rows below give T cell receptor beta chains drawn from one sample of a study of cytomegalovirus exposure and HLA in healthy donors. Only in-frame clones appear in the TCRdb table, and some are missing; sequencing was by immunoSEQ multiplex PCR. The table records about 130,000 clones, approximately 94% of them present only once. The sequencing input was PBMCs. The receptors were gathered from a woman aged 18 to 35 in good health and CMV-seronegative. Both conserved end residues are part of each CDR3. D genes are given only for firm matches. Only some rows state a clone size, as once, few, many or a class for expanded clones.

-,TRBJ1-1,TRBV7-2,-,TGTGCCAGCAGCTTAGTACGGGTTTCCACTGAAGCTTTCTTT,CASSLVRVSTEAFF
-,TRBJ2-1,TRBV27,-,TGTGCCAGCACTTTAGCGGCCACACCATACAATGAGCAGTTCTTC,CASTLAATPYNEQFF
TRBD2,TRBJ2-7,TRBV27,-,TGTGCCAGCAGTTTGTCTAGCGGGACCTACGAGCAGTACTTC,CASSLSSGTYEQYF
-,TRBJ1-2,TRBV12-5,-,TGTGCTAGTGGTTTGGCACCGGGACCGGGGGACGGCTACACCTTC,CASGLAPGPGDGYTF
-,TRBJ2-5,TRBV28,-,TGTGCCAGCACCCCAGGACACAGGAATCCTCAAGAGACCCAGTACTTC,CASTPGHRNPQETQYF
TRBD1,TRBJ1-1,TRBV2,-,TGTGCCAGCGCTCCGGGGGGACAGGCTTTAGGAGTAGAGGCTTTCTTT,CASAPGGQALGVEAFF
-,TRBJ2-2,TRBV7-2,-,TGTGCCAGCAGCTTAATGTCTGTGGAGCTGTTTTTT,CASSLMSVELFF
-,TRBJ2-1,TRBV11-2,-,TGTGCCAGCAGCTTCGGGGGAGGCCCTTACAATGAGCAGTTCTTC,CASSFGGGPYNEQFF
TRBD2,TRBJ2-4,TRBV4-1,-,TGCGCCAGCAGCCACCCGGGGGCTAGCGGGAGAAACATTCAGTACTTC,CASSHPGASGRNIQYF
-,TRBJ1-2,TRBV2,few,TGTGCCAGCATAAACAGGGACTATGGCTACACCTTC,CASINRDYGYTF
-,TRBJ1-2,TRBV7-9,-,TGTGCCAGCAGCCCAACAGGTCCCTATGGCTACACCTTC,CASSPTGPYGYTF
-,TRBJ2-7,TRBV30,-,TGTGCCTGGAGTGTAGTGGGGGGTTACGAGCAGTACTTC,CAWSVVGGYEQYF
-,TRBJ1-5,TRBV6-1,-,TGTGCCAGCGTTCTGGGTAGCAGTCAGCCCCAGCATTTT,CASVLGSSQPQHF
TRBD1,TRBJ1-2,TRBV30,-,TGTGCCTGGAGTACAGGGGACCATGGCTACACCTTC,CAWSTGDHGYTF
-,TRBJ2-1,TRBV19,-,TGTGCCAGTAGTATAATTCACTCCTACAATGAGCAGTTCTTC,CASSIIHSYNEQFF
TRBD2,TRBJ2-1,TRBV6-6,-,TGTGCCAGCAGTTCCCCGGGGGGGGACAATGAGCAGTTCTTC,CASSSPGGDNEQFF
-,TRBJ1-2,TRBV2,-,TGTGCCAGCAGTGAACTGGGCAGGGGACATGGCTACACCTTC,CASSELGRGHGYTF
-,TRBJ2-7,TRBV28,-,TGTGCCAGCAGGCTAGGACAGACCTACGAGCAGTACTTC,CASRLGQTYEQYF
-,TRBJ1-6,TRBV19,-,TGTGCCAGTAGTATCTCGGGGGTAGATAATTCACCCCTCCACTTT,CASSISGVDNSPLHF
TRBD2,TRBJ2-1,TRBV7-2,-,TGTGCCAGCAGCCGGACTAGCGGCCCCTACAATGAGCAGTTCTTC,CASSRTSGPYNEQFF
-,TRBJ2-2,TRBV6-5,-,TGTGCCAGCAGTTACGAGACCGGGGAGCTGTTTTTT,CASSYETGELFF
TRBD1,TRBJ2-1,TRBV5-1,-,TGCGCCAGCAGCTTAGACCACCTGACAGGGGGCAATGAGCAGTTCTTC,CASSLDHLTGGNEQFF
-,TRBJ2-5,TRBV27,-,TGTGCCAGCAGTTTATTCCCCAGGGAGACCCAGTACTTC,CASSLFPRETQYF
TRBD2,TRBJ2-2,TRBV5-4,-,TGTGCCAGCAGCCAGGGACTAGCGATGGGCGGGGAGCTGTTTTTT,CASSQGLAMGGELFF
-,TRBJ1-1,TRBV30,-,TGTGCCTGGAGTGTACAAGGGGGTGAAGCTTTCTTT,CAWSVQGGEAFF
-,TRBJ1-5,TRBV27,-,TGTGCCAGCAGTCATAGAAGAAGCAATCAGCCCCAGCATTTT,CASSHRRSNQPQHF
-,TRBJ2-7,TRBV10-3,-,TGTGCCATCAGTGACAGCGTCCCATACGAGCAGTACTTC,CAISDSVPYEQYF
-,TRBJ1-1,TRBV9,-,TGTGCCAGCAGCATGCAGGGTTACACTGAAGCTTTCTTT,CASSMQGYTEAFF
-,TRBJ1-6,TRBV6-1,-,TGTGCCAGCACTCAGGGGACGAATTCACCCCTCCACTTT,CASTQGTNSPLHF
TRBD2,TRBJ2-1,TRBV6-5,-,TGTGCCAGCAGTTACGACGGGAGGGTTGGGAATGAGCAGTTCTTC,CASSYDGRVGNEQFF
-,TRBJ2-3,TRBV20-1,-,TGCAGTGCCCCTAAAACGGATACGCAGTATTTT,CSAPKTDTQYF
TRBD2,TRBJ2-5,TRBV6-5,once,TGTGCCACCCGGGCGGGGGAAACCCAAGAGACCCAGTACTTC,CATRAGETQETQYF
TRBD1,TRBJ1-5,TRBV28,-,TGTGCCAGCAGCTTTACAGGGGGCAGTTTACAGCCCCAGCATTTT,CASSFTGGSLQPQHF
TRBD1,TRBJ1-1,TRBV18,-,TGTGCCAGCTCACCACCCATCGGGACAGGGGGCACTGAAGCTTTCTTT,CASSPPIGTGGTEAFF
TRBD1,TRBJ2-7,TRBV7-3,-,TGTGCCAGCAGCTCTAACAGGGGATCCGAGCAGTACTTC,CASSSNRGSEQYF
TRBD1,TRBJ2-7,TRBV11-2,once,TGTGCCAGCAGCCATTGGACAGGGGGCGTTTACGAGCAGTACTTC,CASSHWTGGVYEQYF
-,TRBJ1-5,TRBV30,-,TGTGCCTGGAGTGCAGACCAGTCCGGGATTAGCAATCAGCCCCAGCATTTT,CAWSADQSGISNQPQHF
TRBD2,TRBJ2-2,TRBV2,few,TGTGCCAGCAGGTTACTAGCGGTAGACACCGGGGAGCTGTTTTTT,CASRLLAVDTGELFF
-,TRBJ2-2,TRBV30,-,TGTGCCTGGAGCCCCGGGACACATACCAAGAACACCGGGGAGCTGTTTTTT,CAWSPGTHTKNTGELFF
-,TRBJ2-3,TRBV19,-,TGTGCCAGTAGTATTGCAGGTGCAGATACGCAGTATTTT,CASSIAGADTQYF
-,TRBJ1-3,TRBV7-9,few,TGTGCCAGCAGCTTACCAGGGGTTGGAAACACCATATATTTT,CASSLPGVGNTIYF
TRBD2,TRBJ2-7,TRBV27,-,TGTGCCAGCAGTGCCCGCCGACTAGCGGGAGTAGTCTACGAGCAGTACTTC,CASSARRLAGVVYEQYF
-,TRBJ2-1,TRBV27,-,TGTGCCAGCAGGTCCACAGGGCAGGGCCTATACAATGAGCAGTTCTTC,CASRSTGQGLYNEQFF
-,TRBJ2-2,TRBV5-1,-,TGCGCCAGCAGCTTTGGGACTTCGAACACCGGGGAGCTGTTTTTT,CASSFGTSNTGELFF
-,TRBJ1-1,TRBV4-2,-,TGTGCCAGCAGCCATCCGGACAGGAACACTGAAGCTTTCTTT,CASSHPDRNTEAFF
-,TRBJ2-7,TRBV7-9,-,TGTGCCAGCGGTTGGCCCTTCTACGAGCAGTACTTC,CASGWPFYEQYF
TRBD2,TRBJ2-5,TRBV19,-,TGTGCCAAACGACCGGGGGGAAAGACCCAGTACTTC,CAKRPGGKTQYF
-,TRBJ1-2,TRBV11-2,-,TGTGCCAGCAGCACCACCTGGGGGGATGGCTACACCTTC,CASSTTWGDGYTF